Listed below are T cell receptor beta chains from one sample, sequenced in a study of PD-1 blockade in classical Hodgkin lymphoma. Clones were sequenced by immunoSEQ multiplex PCR, and TCRdb holds only the in-frame ones, with some missing. In the table there are 27,000 or so clones, 72% of which are singletons. The material sequenced was peripheral blood mononuclear cells (PBMCs), taken before the fourth cycle of nivolumab. These TCRs come from a human donor with classical Hodgkin lymphoma. The CDR3 runs from the conserved cysteine through the conserved F or W. The D gene is left open where the match is weak. Only part of the rows carry a size: once, few, many, or a class if the clone is expanded.

. | TRBJ2-7 | . | TRBV27 | CASSPDSWERQYF | TGTGCCAGCAGTCCCGACTCGTGGGAGCGGCAGTACTTC
. | TRBJ2-7 | once | TRBV7-2 | CASSLAIPGDKQYF | TGTGCCAGCAGCTTAGCTATCCCGGGAGACAAGCAGTACTTC
. | TRBJ2-2 | few | TRBV27 | CASSLGGIGGELFF | TGTGCCAGCAGTTTAGGGGGGATCGGCGGGGAGCTGTTTTTT
TRBD1 | TRBJ1-4 | . | TRBV30 | CAWSPGQGTRSEKLFF | TGTGCCTGGAGTCCGGGACAGGGAACTCGGAGTGAAAAACTGTTTTTT
. | TRBJ2-3 | few | TRBV5-6 | CASRGGADTQYF | TGTGCCAGCAGGGGGGGTGCGGATACGCAGTATTTT
TRBD1 | TRBJ2-7 | . | TRBV29-1 | CSVEELTGRYEQYF | TGCAGCGTTGAAGAGCTGACAGGGAGATACGAGCAGTACTTC
TRBD1 | TRBJ1-6 | . | TRBV4-1 | CASSPGGQRYNSPLHF | TGCGCCAGCAGCCCTGGGGGACAGCGATATAATTCACCCCTCCACTTT
TRBD1 | TRBJ2-1 | . | TRBV7-9 | CASSRDSPSYNEQFF | TGTGCCAGCAGCAGGGACAGTCCCTCCTACAATGAGCAGTTCTTC
. | TRBJ2-7 | . | TRBV13 | CARSGVGGVSNEQYF | TGTGCCCGCAGCGGGGTGGGGGGCGTTTCGAACGAGCAGTACTTC
. | TRBJ1-4 | . | TRBV28 | CASRLNEKLFF | TGTGCCAGCAGGCTTAATGAAAAACTGTTTTTT
. | TRBJ2-7 | once | TRBV27 | CASSFSVRYEQYF | TGTGCCAGCAGTTTCTCCGTTCGCTACGAGCAGTACTTC
TRBD1 | TRBJ2-3 | . | TRBV25-1 | CASSEYRAGGNTDTQYF | TGTGCCAGCAGTGAATATAGGGCAGGGGGTAACACAGATACGCAGTATTTT
. | TRBJ1-2 | . | TRBV2 | CASPTVIF | TGTGCCAGCCCGACAGTGATCTTC
. | TRBJ2-2 | once | TRBV5-1 | CASHSPREAGELFF | TGCGCCAGCCACTCACCCAGGGAAGCCGGGGAGCTGTTTTTT
. | TRBJ2-3 | . | TRBV6-1 | CASNGLATDTQYF | TGTGCCAGCAATGGACTTGCCACAGATACGCAGTATTTT
. | TRBJ2-1 | . | TRBV4-3 | CASSQNPGTAYYQFF | TGCGCCAGCAGCCAGAACCCGGGCACAGCATATTATCAGTTCTTC
TRBD1 | TRBJ2-1 | . | TRBV29-1 | CSVWGPTTGLSSYNEQFF | TGCAGCGTTTGGGGCCCCACGACAGGGTTATCCTCCTACAATGAGCAGTTCTTC
TRBD2 | TRBJ2-7 | . | TRBV6-6 | CASGLAGGEGEQYF | TGTGCCAGCGGCCTAGCGGGGGGTGAGGGAGAGCAGTACTTC
. | TRBJ2-5 | . | TRBV2 | CASSDDSLGTQYF | TGTGCCAGCAGTGATGACTCCCTGGGGACCCAGTACTTC
. | TRBJ1-1 | . | TRBV28 | CASSFMNTEAFF | TGTGCCAGCAGTTTCATGAACACTGAAGCTTTCTTT
. | TRBJ1-2 | . | TRBV5-1 | CASSTRDTNYGYTF | TGCGCCAGCAGCACCCGGGACACTAACTATGGCTACACCTTC
. | TRBJ1-2 | . | TRBV30 | CAWSVAANYGYTF | TGTGCCTGGAGTGTGGCTGCTAACTATGGCTACACCTTC
TRBD2 | TRBJ2-7 | . | TRBV5-1 | CASSLGAGVYEQYF | TGCGCCAGCAGCTTGGGAGCGGGAGTTTACGAGCAGTACTTC
TRBD2 | TRBJ2-7 | . | TRBV6-6 | CASSYFTSGGTNEQYF | TGTGCCAGCAGTTACTTCACTAGCGGGGGTACCAACGAGCAGTACTTC
TRBD1 | TRBJ2-1 | . | TRBV18 | CASSPGQQRMGSYNEQFF | TGTGCCAGCTCACCGGGACAGCAACGAATGGGCTCCTACAATGAGCAGTTCTTC
. | TRBJ2-7 | once | TRBV29-1 | CSVEYRYEQYF | TGCAGCGTTGAATATCGGTACGAGCAGTACTTC
. | TRBJ2-7 | . | TRBV2 | CASSRVGTAASYEQYF | TGTGCCAGCAGTCGAGTCGGGACGGCCGCCTCCTACGAGCAGTACTTC
. | TRBJ1-4 | . | TRBV11-2 | CASSFRGDPNEKLFF | TGTGCCAGCAGCTTTCGGGGGGACCCTAATGAAAAACTGTTTTTT
. | TRBJ2-5 | . | TRBV5-4 | CASRMGTEETQYF | TGTGCCAGCAGGATGGGGACGGAAGAGACCCAGTACTTC
. | TRBJ2-7 | few | TRBV6-6 | CASSNTGSVYEQYF | TGTGCCAGCAGCAACACAGGGTCTGTTTACGAGCAGTACTTC
. | TRBJ1-2 | few | TRBV6-6 | CASSYPPRAEVGYTF | TGTGCCAGCAGTTACCCCCCCCGGGCAGAGGTGGGCTACACCTTC
. | TRBJ2-1 | few | TRBV11-3 | CASSLSRRNEQFF | TGTGCCAGCAGCCTCAGTCGGCGGAATGAGCAGTTCTTC
. | TRBJ1-3 | medium-sized | TRBV5-1 | CASSNGFAKDF | TGCGCCAGCAGCAACGGGTTTGCTAAGGATTTT
. | TRBJ2-1 | once | TRBV18 | CASSPRDEEQFF | TGTGCCAGCTCACCTAGGGACGAGGAGCAGTTCTTC
. | TRBJ2-7 | . | TRBV4-1 | CASSHQEMGRDEQYF | TGCGCCAGCAGCCATCAGGAGATGGGGCGGGACGAGCAGTACTTC
. | TRBJ2-3 | . | TRBV2 | CASSFSGLTVHTQYF | TGTGCCAGCAGTTTTAGCGGCCTTACGGTGCATACGCAGTATTTT
TRBD1 | TRBJ2-1 | . | TRBV4-3 | CASSQDDRGSSYNEQFF | TGCGCCAGCAGCCAAGATGACAGGGGATCCTCCTACAATGAGCAGTTCTTC
. | TRBJ1-3 | . | TRBV6-5 | CASSSSSSGNTIYF | TGTGCCAGCAGTTCCTCGAGCTCTGGAAACACCATATATTTT
. | TRBJ1-4 | . | TRBV30 | CAWRTGGPLTLNEKLFF | TGTGCCTGGAGAACCGGGGGACCACTAACTCTTAATGAAAAACTGTTTTTT
. | TRBJ1-4 | once | TRBV28 | CASSLSATNEKLFF | TGTGCCAGCAGTTTATCTGCAACTAATGAAAAACTGTTTTTT
TRBD2 | TRBJ2-7 | . | TRBV28 | CASSPPTSGGVKQYF | TGTGCCAGCAGCCCTCCGACTAGCGGGGGGGTTAAGCAGTACTTC
. | TRBJ2-3 | . | TRBV6-1 | CASSEVKYSSTDTQYF | TGTGCCAGCAGTGAAGTCAAGTACTCTAGCACAGATACGCAGTATTTT
. | TRBJ1-3 | . | TRBV6-5 | CASSYQRFTGGNTIYF | TGTGCCAGCAGTTACCAGCGTTTTACAGGGGGAAACACCATATATTTT
. | TRBJ1-4 | . | TRBV5-1 | CASSLAGSPNEKLFF | TGCGCCAGCAGCTTGGCTGGCAGTCCTAATGAAAAACTGTTTTTT
. | TRBJ2-5 | few | TRBV7-3 | CASSYRDSATQYF | TGTGCCAGCAGCTACCGGGACTCAGCGACCCAGTACTTC